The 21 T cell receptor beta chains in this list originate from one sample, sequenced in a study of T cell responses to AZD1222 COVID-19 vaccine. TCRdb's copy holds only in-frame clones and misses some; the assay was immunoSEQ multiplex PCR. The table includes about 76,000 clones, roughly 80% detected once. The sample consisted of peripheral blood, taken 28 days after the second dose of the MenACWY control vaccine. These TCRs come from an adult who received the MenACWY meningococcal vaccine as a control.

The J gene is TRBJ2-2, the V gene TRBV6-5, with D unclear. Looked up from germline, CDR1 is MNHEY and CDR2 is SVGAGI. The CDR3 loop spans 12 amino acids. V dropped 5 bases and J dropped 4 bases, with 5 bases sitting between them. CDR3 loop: CASSPSTGELFF. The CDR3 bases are TGTGCCAGCAGTCCCAGCACCGGGGAGCTGTTTTTT.

The CDR3 here is CAWTRGNNQPQHF. CDR3 nucleotide sequence: TGTGCCTGGACGAGGGGTAACAATCAGCCCCAGCATTTT. This sequence joins TRBV30 and TRBJ1-5, with a tentative D call TRBD1 (5 bases). This CDR3 contains 13 residues. V was shortened by 4 bases and J by 3 bases, with 10 bases between the two germline ends. The germline V gene has CDR1 GTSNPN and CDR2 SVGIG (reference sequence). The full variable domain, rest sourced from reference TRBV30 and TRBJ1-5, is SQTIHQWPATLVQPVGSPLSLECTVEGTSNPNLYWYRQAAGRGLQLLFYSVGIGQISSEVPQNLSASRPQDRQFILSSKKLLLSDSGFYLCAWTRGNNQPQHFGDGTRLSIL.

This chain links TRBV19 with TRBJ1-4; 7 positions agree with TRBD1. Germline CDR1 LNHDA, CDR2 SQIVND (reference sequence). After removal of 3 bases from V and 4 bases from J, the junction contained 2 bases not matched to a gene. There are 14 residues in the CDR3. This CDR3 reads CASSMGQLNEKLFF. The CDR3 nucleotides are TGTGCCAGTAGTATGGGACAGCTTAATGAAAAACTGTTTTTT.

The CDR3 region has the DNA TGTGCCAGCAGTCAGGACATCTCTGGAAACACCATATATTTT. Its protein product is CASSQDISGNTIYF. This sequence joins TRBV6-2 or TRBV6-3 and TRBJ1-3, with D perhaps matching TRBD1 (5 bases). The germline CDR1 and CDR2 sequences are MNHEY and SVGEGT. CDR3 length equals 14 residues. V lost 5 bases, J lost 0 bases, and 8 bases lay in between.

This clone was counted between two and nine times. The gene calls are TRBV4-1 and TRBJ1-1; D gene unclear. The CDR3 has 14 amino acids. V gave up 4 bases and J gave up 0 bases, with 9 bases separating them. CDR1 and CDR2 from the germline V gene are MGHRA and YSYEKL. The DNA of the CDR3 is TGCGCCAGCAGCCCTAAGAACATGAACACTGAAGCTTTCTTT. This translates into CASSPKNMNTEAFF.

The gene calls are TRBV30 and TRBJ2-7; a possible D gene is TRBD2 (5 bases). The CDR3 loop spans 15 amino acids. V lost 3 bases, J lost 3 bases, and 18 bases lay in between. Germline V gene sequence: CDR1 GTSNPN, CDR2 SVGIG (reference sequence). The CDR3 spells CAWRPSWSAGYEQYF. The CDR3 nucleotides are TGTGCCTGGAGGCCCTCTTGGTCGGCGGGCTACGAGCAGTACTTC.

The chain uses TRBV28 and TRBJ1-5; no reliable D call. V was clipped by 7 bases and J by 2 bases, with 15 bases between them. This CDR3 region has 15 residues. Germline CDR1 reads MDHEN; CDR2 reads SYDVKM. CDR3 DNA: TGTGCCAGCACCGTTTACGGGCAGGGCAATCAGCCCCAGCATTTT. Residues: CASTVYGQGNQPQHF.

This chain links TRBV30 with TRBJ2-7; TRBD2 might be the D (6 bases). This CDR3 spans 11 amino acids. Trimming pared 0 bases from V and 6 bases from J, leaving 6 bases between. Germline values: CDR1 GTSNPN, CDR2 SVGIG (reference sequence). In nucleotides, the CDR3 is TGTGCCTGGAGTGTGGGGGGCGAGCAGTACTTC. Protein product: CAWSVGGEQYF.

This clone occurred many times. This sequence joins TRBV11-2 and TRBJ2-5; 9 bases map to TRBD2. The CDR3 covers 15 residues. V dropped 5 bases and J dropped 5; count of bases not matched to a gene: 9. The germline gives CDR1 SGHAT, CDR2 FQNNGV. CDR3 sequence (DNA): TGTGCCAGCAGCCCGGGCGGGGGGGATGTGGAGACCCAGTACTTC. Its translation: CASSPGGGDVETQYF.

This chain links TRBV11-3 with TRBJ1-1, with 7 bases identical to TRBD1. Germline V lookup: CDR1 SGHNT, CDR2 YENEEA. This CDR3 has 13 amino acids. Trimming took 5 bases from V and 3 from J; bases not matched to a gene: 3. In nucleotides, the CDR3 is TGTGCCAGCAGCATCCAGGGGGACACTGAAGCTTTCTTT. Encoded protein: CASSIQGDTEAFF.

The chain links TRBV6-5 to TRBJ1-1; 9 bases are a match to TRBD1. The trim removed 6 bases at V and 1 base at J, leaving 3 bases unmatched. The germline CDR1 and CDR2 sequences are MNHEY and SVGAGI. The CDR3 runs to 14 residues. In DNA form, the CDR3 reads TGTGCCAGCAGAATGGGACAGGGGAACACTGAAGCTTTCTTT. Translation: CASRMGQGNTEAFF.

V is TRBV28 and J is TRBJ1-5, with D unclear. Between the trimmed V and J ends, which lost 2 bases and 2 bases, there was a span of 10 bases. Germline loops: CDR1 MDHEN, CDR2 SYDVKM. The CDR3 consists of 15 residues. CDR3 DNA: TGTGCCAGCAGTTTAAGGCTTGGAGGCAATCAGCCCCAGCATTTT. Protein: CASSLRLGGNQPQHF.

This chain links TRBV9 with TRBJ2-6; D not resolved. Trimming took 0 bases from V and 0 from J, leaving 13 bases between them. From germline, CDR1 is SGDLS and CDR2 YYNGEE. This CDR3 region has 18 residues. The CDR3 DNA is TGTGCCAGCAGCGTAGGACACCTGGGCCTCTCTGGGGCCAACGTCCTGACTTTC. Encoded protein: CASSVGHLGLSGANVLTF.

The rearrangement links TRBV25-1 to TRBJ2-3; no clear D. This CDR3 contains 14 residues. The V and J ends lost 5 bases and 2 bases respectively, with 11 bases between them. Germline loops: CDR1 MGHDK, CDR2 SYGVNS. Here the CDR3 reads CASSFSRATDTQYF. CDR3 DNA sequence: TGTGCCAGCAGTTTTAGTAGGGCCACAGATACGCAGTATTTT. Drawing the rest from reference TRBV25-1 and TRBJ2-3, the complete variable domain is EADIYQTPRYLVIGTGKKITLECSQTMGHDKMYWYQQDPGMELHLIHYSYGVNSTEKGDLSSESTVSRIRTEHFPLTLESARPSHTSQYLCASSFSRATDTQYFGPGTRLTVL.

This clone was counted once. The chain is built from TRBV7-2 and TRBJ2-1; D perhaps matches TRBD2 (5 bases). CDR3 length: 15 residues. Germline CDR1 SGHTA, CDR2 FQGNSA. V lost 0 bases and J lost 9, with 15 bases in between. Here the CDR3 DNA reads TGTGCCAGCAGCTTAGCCACAGCATGGGCGGGTGAGCAGTTCTTC. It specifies CASSLATAWAGEQFF.

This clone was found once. CDR3 protein: CASKKAGGQYEQYF. In DNA form, the CDR3 reads TGTGCCAGCAAGAAGGCGGGAGGGCAATACGAGCAGTACTTC. This chain uses TRBV3-1 (or the pseudogene TRBV3-2) with TRBJ2-7; 9 nucleotides match TRBD2. The trim removed 7 bases at V and 4 bases at J, leaving 8 bases unmatched. CDR1 is LGHDT, CDR2 YNNKEL, per germline (reference sequence). The CDR3 totals 14 residues.

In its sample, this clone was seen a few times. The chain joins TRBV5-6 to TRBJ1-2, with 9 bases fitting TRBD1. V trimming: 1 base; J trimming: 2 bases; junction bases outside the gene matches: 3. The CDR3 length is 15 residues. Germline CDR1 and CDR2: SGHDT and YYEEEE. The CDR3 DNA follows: TGTGCCAGCAGCTTGCGGGGACAGGGAAACTATGGCTACACCTTC. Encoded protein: CASSLRGQGNYGYTF.

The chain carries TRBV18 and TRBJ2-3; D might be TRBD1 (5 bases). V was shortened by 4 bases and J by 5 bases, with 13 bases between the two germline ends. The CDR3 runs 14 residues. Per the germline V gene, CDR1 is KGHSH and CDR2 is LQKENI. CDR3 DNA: TGTGCCAGCTCACAAGGCAGGGAAAAAGATACGCAGTATTTT. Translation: CASSQGREKDTQYF.

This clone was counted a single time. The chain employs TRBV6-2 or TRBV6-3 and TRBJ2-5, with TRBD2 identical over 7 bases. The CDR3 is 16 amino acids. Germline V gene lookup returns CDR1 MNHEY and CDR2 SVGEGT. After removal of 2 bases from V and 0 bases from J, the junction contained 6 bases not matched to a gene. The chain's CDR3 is CASSYGPAGYQETQYF. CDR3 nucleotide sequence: TGTGCCAGCAGTTACGGCCCAGCGGGGTACCAAGAGACCCAGTACTTC.

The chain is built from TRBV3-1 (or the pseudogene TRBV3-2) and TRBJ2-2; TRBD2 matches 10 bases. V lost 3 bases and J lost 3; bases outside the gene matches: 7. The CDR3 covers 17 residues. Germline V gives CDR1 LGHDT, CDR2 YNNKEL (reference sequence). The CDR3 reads CASSHVSGRTYTGELFF. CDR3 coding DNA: TGTGCCAGCAGCCACGTTAGCGGGAGGACGTACACCGGGGAGCTGTTTTTT.

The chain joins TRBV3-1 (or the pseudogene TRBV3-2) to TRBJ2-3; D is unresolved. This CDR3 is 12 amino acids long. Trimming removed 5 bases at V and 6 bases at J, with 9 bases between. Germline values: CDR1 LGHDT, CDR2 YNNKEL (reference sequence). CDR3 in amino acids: CASSSISDTQYF. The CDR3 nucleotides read TGTGCCAGCAGCTCCATTTCGGATACGCAGTATTTT.